This is a list of T cell receptor beta chains from one sample in a study of blood T cell repertoires in COVID-19. Profiling relied on immunoSEQ multiplex PCR, and the TCRdb table lists in-frame clones only, not all of them. This sample has roughly 120,000 clones, with 80% to 95% found just once. Input material: peripheral blood. The receptors stem from a man aged 50 to 60 with COVID-19, enrolled during active disease. Each CDR3 is given with its conserved first and last residue. Fields, in order: clone size, D gene, J gene, V gene, CDR3 protein, CDR3 DNA. D genes are given only for firm matches. Clone size appears in some rows only: once, few, many, or a class for an expanded clone.

abundance: .; d_gene: TRBD2; j_gene: TRBJ2-7; v_gene: TRBV19; CDR3aa: CALSPGLGPASYEQYF; CDR3nt: TGTGCCCTCTCCCCAGGACTAGGCCCCGCTTCCTACGAGCAGTACTTC
abundance: .; d_gene: .; j_gene: TRBJ2-6; v_gene: TRBV5-5; CDR3aa: CASSLYGQRTSGANVLTF; CDR3nt: TGTGCCAGCAGCTTGTATGGACAGAGGACTTCTGGGGCCAACGTCCTGACTTTC
abundance: .; d_gene: .; j_gene: TRBJ2-4; v_gene: TRBV6-2/TRBV6-3; CDR3aa: CASSYSERSIQYF; CDR3nt: TGTGCCAGCAGTTACTCGGAGCGTAGCATTCAGTACTTC
abundance: .; d_gene: TRBD2; j_gene: TRBJ2-1; v_gene: TRBV4-1; CDR3aa: CASSQDSGTSGSNEQFF; CDR3nt: TGCGCCAGCAGCCAAGATTCGGGGACTAGCGGGTCTAATGAGCAGTTCTTC
abundance: .; d_gene: TRBD1; j_gene: TRBJ2-1; v_gene: TRBV9; CDR3aa: CASSTLGQGAFRDEQFF; CDR3nt: TGTGCCAGCAGCACCCTCGGACAGGGGGCGTTCCGCGATGAGCAGTTCTTC
abundance: .; d_gene: TRBD1; j_gene: TRBJ2-5; v_gene: TRBV5-1; CDR3aa: CASSLATGGGETQYF; CDR3nt: TGCGCCAGCAGCTTGGCCACAGGGGGCGGAGAGACCCAGTACTTC
abundance: few; d_gene: TRBD1; j_gene: TRBJ2-3; v_gene: TRBV9; CDR3aa: CASSTAPDRVYTDTQYF; CDR3nt: TGTGCCAGCAGCACCGCCCCGGACAGGGTATACACAGATACGCAGTATTTT
abundance: .; d_gene: .; j_gene: TRBJ2-5; v_gene: TRBV6-5; CDR3aa: CASSYGVPRARETQYF; CDR3nt: TGTGCCAGCAGTTACGGGGTTCCCAGGGCGCGGGAGACCCAGTACTTC
abundance: .; d_gene: .; j_gene: TRBJ1-2; v_gene: TRBV18; CDR3aa: CASSPTSGSDGYTF; CDR3nt: TGTGCCAGCTCACCCACCTCGGGGTCGGACGGCTACACCTTC
abundance: .; d_gene: .; j_gene: TRBJ1-4; v_gene: TRBV13; CDR3aa: CASSPKGEDRKNEKLFF; CDR3nt: TGTGCCAGCAGCCCTAAAGGGGAAGACAGGAAGAATGAAAAACTGTTTTTT
abundance: .; d_gene: .; j_gene: TRBJ2-3; v_gene: TRBV10-3; CDR3aa: CAISESSGGSTDTQYF; CDR3nt: TGTGCCATCAGTGAGTCTAGCGGAGGGAGCACAGATACGCAGTATTTT
abundance: .; d_gene: .; j_gene: TRBJ1-5; v_gene: TRBV5-6; CDR3aa: CASSLSFQQLSNQPQHF; CDR3nt: TGTGCCAGCAGCTTGTCTTTCCAGCAACTAAGCAATCAGCCCCAGCATTTT
abundance: .; d_gene: TRBD2; j_gene: TRBJ2-5; v_gene: TRBV18; CDR3aa: CASSVSAGRETQYF; CDR3nt: TGTGCCAGCTCCGTTTCCGCCGGGAGGGAGACCCAGTACTTC
abundance: .; d_gene: .; j_gene: TRBJ2-2; v_gene: TRBV7-8; CDR3aa: CASSLVFGRVGTGELFF; CDR3nt: TGTGCCAGCAGCTTAGTATTCGGCAGGGTCGGCACCGGGGAGCTGTTTTTT
abundance: .; d_gene: TRBD1; j_gene: TRBJ1-1; v_gene: TRBV5-1; CDR3aa: CASSLGQGAGKTEAFF; CDR3nt: TGCGCCAGCAGCTTGGGGCAGGGGGCCGGTAAAACTGAAGCTTTCTTT
abundance: .; d_gene: TRBD2; j_gene: TRBJ2-3; v_gene: TRBV19; CDR3aa: CASSRPGGAGEDTDTQYF; CDR3nt: TGTGCCAGTAGTAGACCCGGAGGGGCGGGAGAAGACACAGATACGCAGTATTTT
abundance: .; d_gene: TRBD1; j_gene: TRBJ2-4; v_gene: TRBV4-1; CDR3aa: CASSPRALQGETNIQYF; CDR3nt: TGCGCCAGCAGCCCAAGAGCCCTACAGGGGGAGACAAACATTCAGTACTTC
abundance: .; d_gene: .; j_gene: TRBJ1-1; v_gene: TRBV5-6; CDR3aa: CASSSGTRNTEAFF; CDR3nt: TGTGCCAGCAGCTCTGGGACAAGGAACACTGAAGCTTTCTTT
abundance: once; d_gene: .; j_gene: TRBJ2-1; v_gene: TRBV4-2; CDR3aa: CASSHTSVSAYNEQFF; CDR3nt: TGTGCCAGCAGCCATACGAGCGTATCTGCCTACAATGAGCAGTTCTTC
abundance: few; d_gene: TRBD1; j_gene: TRBJ1-5; v_gene: TRBV29-1; CDR3aa: CSVGQGHDQPQHF; CDR3nt: TGCAGCGTTGGACAGGGGCACGATCAGCCCCAGCATTTT
abundance: .; d_gene: TRBD1; j_gene: TRBJ2-1; v_gene: TRBV19; CDR3aa: CASSIGTGTHEQFF; CDR3nt: TGTGCCAGTAGTATCGGGACAGGGACACATGAGCAGTTCTTC
abundance: .; d_gene: .; j_gene: TRBJ2-3; v_gene: TRBV7-2; CDR3aa: CASSFSFLDTQYF; CDR3nt: TGTGCCAGCAGCTTTTCCTTCTTGGATACGCAGTATTTT
abundance: .; d_gene: .; j_gene: TRBJ1-2; v_gene: TRBV29-1; CDR3aa: CSVYEGNYGYTF; CDR3nt: TGCAGCGTTTATGAGGGAAACTATGGCTACACCTTC
abundance: .; d_gene: .; j_gene: TRBJ1-1; v_gene: TRBV7-2; CDR3aa: CASSFFHWNGGTEAFF; CDR3nt: TGTGCCAGCAGCTTCTTCCACTGGAACGGAGGCACTGAAGCTTTCTTT
abundance: once; d_gene: TRBD1; j_gene: TRBJ1-2; v_gene: TRBV30; CDR3aa: CAWSTTGSGYTF; CDR3nt: TGTGCCTGGAGTACGACAGGGAGTGGCTACACCTTC
abundance: .; d_gene: .; j_gene: TRBJ1-2; v_gene: TRBV6-2/TRBV6-3; CDR3aa: CASTPWQAYGYTF; CDR3nt: TGTGCCAGCACCCCGTGGCAGGCCTATGGCTACACCTTC
abundance: .; d_gene: .; j_gene: TRBJ2-1; v_gene: TRBV4-2; CDR3aa: CASSQDWAVNEQFF; CDR3nt: TGTGCCAGCAGCCAAGATTGGGCTGTCAATGAGCAGTTCTTC
abundance: once; d_gene: .; j_gene: TRBJ2-6; v_gene: TRBV9; CDR3aa: CASSDRFSGANVLTF; CDR3nt: TGTGCCAGCAGCGACAGGTTCAGTGGGGCCAACGTCCTGACTTTC
abundance: .; d_gene: .; j_gene: TRBJ2-3; v_gene: TRBV9; CDR3aa: CASSVGAGLTDTQYF; CDR3nt: TGTGCCAGCAGCGTAGGGGCGGGCCTCACAGATACGCAGTATTTT
abundance: .; d_gene: TRBD2; j_gene: TRBJ2-6; v_gene: TRBV7-3; CDR3aa: CASSLRAGVSGANVLTF; CDR3nt: TGTGCCAGCAGCTTAAGGGCGGGAGTCAGTGGGGCCAACGTCCTGACTTTC
abundance: .; d_gene: .; j_gene: TRBJ1-1; v_gene: TRBV7-2; CDR3aa: CASSFADRGYPAEAFF; CDR3nt: TGTGCCAGCAGCTTTGCAGATAGAGGGTATCCCGCCGAAGCTTTCTTT
abundance: .; d_gene: .; j_gene: TRBJ2-3; v_gene: TRBV6-5; CDR3aa: CASSYSGGLLDTQYF; CDR3nt: TGTGCCAGCAGTTACTCCGGGGGGCTCTTAGATACGCAGTATTTT
abundance: once; d_gene: .; j_gene: TRBJ1-3; v_gene: TRBV6-5; CDR3aa: CASTQGGLAGNTIYF; CDR3nt: TGTGCCAGCACCCAAGGGGGTCTCGCTGGAAACACCATATATTTT
abundance: .; d_gene: TRBD1; j_gene: TRBJ2-2; v_gene: TRBV5-8; CDR3aa: CASSLAGQSLNTGELFF; CDR3nt: TGTGCCAGCAGCTTGGCGGGACAGTCTCTGAACACCGGGGAGCTGTTTTTT
abundance: .; d_gene: .; j_gene: TRBJ1-1; v_gene: TRBV5-1; CDR3aa: CASSLAPGNTEAFF; CDR3nt: TGCGCCAGCAGCTTGGCCCCCGGGAACACTGAAGCTTTCTTT
abundance: .; d_gene: .; j_gene: TRBJ2-5; v_gene: TRBV27; CDR3aa: CASSLNSVQETQYF; CDR3nt: TGTGCCAGCAGCTTAAACTCTGTACAAGAGACCCAGTACTTC
abundance: .; d_gene: TRBD1; j_gene: TRBJ2-7; v_gene: TRBV7-3; CDR3aa: CASSLSGTGPYEQYF; CDR3nt: TGTGCCAGCAGCTTATCTGGGACAGGCCCCTACGAGCAGTACTTC
abundance: .; d_gene: TRBD2; j_gene: TRBJ2-7; v_gene: TRBV9; CDR3aa: CASSATSGSYEQYF; CDR3nt: TGTGCCAGCAGCGCTACTAGCGGGAGCTACGAGCAGTACTTC
abundance: .; d_gene: TRBD2; j_gene: TRBJ2-1; v_gene: TRBV13; CDR3aa: CASSPGTSGYNEQFF; CDR3nt: TGTGCCAGCAGCCCCGGGACTAGCGGATACAATGAGCAGTTCTTC
abundance: .; d_gene: .; j_gene: TRBJ2-2; v_gene: TRBV6-5; CDR3aa: CASSHNSGELFF; CDR3nt: TGTGCCAGCAGTCACAATTCCGGGGAGCTGTTTTTT
abundance: .; d_gene: TRBD2; j_gene: TRBJ2-7; v_gene: TRBV30; CDR3aa: CAWSVQAGANYEQYF; CDR3nt: TGTGCCTGGAGTGTACAAGCGGGAGCAAACTACGAGCAGTACTTC
abundance: .; d_gene: .; j_gene: TRBJ2-1; v_gene: TRBV5-1; CDR3aa: CASSWSGGSYNEQFF; CDR3nt: TGCGCCAGCAGCTGGAGCGGTGGCTCCTACAATGAGCAGTTCTTC
abundance: .; d_gene: TRBD2; j_gene: TRBJ2-7; v_gene: TRBV5-1; CDR3aa: CASSLYPSGRGLYEQYF; CDR3nt: TGCGCCAGCAGCTTGTACCCCAGCGGGAGAGGTCTTTACGAGCAGTACTTC
abundance: .; d_gene: .; j_gene: TRBJ2-1; v_gene: TRBV11-1; CDR3aa: CASSPHGGRGYNEQFF; CDR3nt: TGTGCCAGCAGCCCCCACGGGGGGCGGGGGTACAATGAGCAGTTCTTC
abundance: few; d_gene: .; j_gene: TRBJ2-5; v_gene: TRBV2; CDR3aa: CASSARDGSQETQYF; CDR3nt: TGTGCCAGCAGTGCCCGGGACGGGAGTCAAGAGACCCAGTACTTC
abundance: .; d_gene: .; j_gene: TRBJ2-1; v_gene: TRBV5-4; CDR3aa: CASSLDGSSYNEQFF; CDR3nt: TGTGCCAGCAGCTTGGACGGGAGCTCCTACAATGAGCAGTTCTTC
abundance: .; d_gene: TRBD2; j_gene: TRBJ2-1; v_gene: TRBV18; CDR3aa: CASSPPSGIIYNEQFF; CDR3nt: TGTGCCAGCTCACCGCCTAGCGGGATTATCTACAATGAGCAGTTCTTC
abundance: .; d_gene: TRBD1; j_gene: TRBJ1-5; v_gene: TRBV6-5; CDR3aa: CASRGQDNNQPQHF; CDR3nt: TGTGCCAGCCGGGGACAGGACAACAATCAGCCCCAGCATTTT
abundance: .; d_gene: .; j_gene: TRBJ2-7; v_gene: TRBV28; CDR3aa: CASSLVQGQQYF; CDR3nt: TGTGCCAGCAGTTTAGTCCAGGGCCAGCAGTACTTC